A selection of T cell receptor beta chains follows, all from one sample in a study of blood T cell repertoires in COVID-19. TCRdb's copy holds only in-frame clones and misses some; the assay was immunoSEQ multiplex PCR. The table records some 150,000 clones, roughly three quarters of them present only once. Sequencing was carried out using peripheral blood. These receptors were taken from a woman in her 70s with COVID-19, enrolled during active disease. The CDR3 runs from the conserved cysteine through the conserved F or W. A D gene is named only where the DNA matches it firmly. Not all rows give a size; the values are once, few, many and, for expanded clones, a class.

TRBV7-2	NA	TRBJ2-5	NA	TGTGCCAGCAGCTTATCCTATCAAGAGACCCAGTACTTC	CASSLSYQETQYF
TRBV5-6	TRBD1	TRBJ2-7	once	TGTGCCAGCAGCCTACCTGACAGGGATCAGTACTTC	CASSLPDRDQYF
TRBV29-1	TRBD1	TRBJ2-1	NA	TGCAGCGTTGGGACAGGGGGGTACAATGAGCAGTTCTTC	CSVGTGGYNEQFF
TRBV9	TRBD1	TRBJ2-5	NA	TGTGCCAGCAGCGCCCGGACAGGGGGAGAGACCCAGTACTTC	CASSARTGGETQYF
TRBV6-2/TRBV6-3	NA	TRBJ1-1	once	TGTGCCAGCAGCCTAGGGGCCACTGAAGCTTTCTTT	CASSLGATEAFF
TRBV15	NA	TRBJ1-2	NA	TGTGCCACCAGCATCGTCAAAGCAGGCGCCTCTGGCTACACCTTC	CATSIVKAGASGYTF
TRBV20-1	NA	TRBJ2-2	NA	TGCAGTGCTAGTACGGGGAACACCGGGGAGCTGTTTTTT	CSASTGNTGELFF
TRBV2	TRBD1	TRBJ2-7	NA	TGTGCCAGCAGTGTCCCGGGGACAGGGGAGTCCTACGAGCAGTACTTC	CASSVPGTGESYEQYF
TRBV2	NA	TRBJ2-4	NA	TGTGCCAGCATTGAGGGCTTGCAGAAAAACATTCAGTACTTC	CASIEGLQKNIQYF
TRBV7-2	NA	TRBJ1-1	NA	TGTGCCAGCAGCTTAGGAAACAGGAACACTGAAGCTTTCTTT	CASSLGNRNTEAFF
TRBV6-5	NA	TRBJ1-5	NA	TGTGCCAGTAACGACAGATATAGCAATCAGCCCCAGCATTTT	CASNDRYSNQPQHF
TRBV4-1	NA	TRBJ2-7	many	TGCGCCAGCAGCCAACCTGACAGTGTCTACGAGCAGTACTTC	CASSQPDSVYEQYF
TRBV19	NA	TRBJ2-5	NA	TGTGCCAGTCGTGGCGGAGGTGGTGAGAAGGCCCAGTACTTC	CASRGGGGEKAQYF
TRBV6-5	NA	TRBJ2-2	once	TGTGCCAGCAGCCAAGGAGCCGTCGGGGAGCTGTTTTTT	CASSQGAVGELFF
TRBV7-9	NA	TRBJ1-1	NA	TGTGCCAGCAGCTTAGACCAGGGGCGGGAAGCTTTCTTT	CASSLDQGREAFF
TRBV6-1	TRBD2	TRBJ2-2	NA	TGTGCCAGCAGTGCGACTAGCGGGGGAGTAAACACCGGGGAGCTGTTTTTT	CASSATSGGVNTGELFF
TRBV5-1	NA	TRBJ2-3	NA	TGCGCCAGCAAAGTCAGCGAAGTCACAGATACGCAGTATTTT	CASKVSEVTDTQYF
TRBV7-2	NA	TRBJ2-7	NA	TGTGCCAGCAGCTTATCCCCAGCTAGGTCCTCCTACGAGCAGTACTTC	CASSLSPARSSYEQYF
TRBV6-5	TRBD1	TRBJ1-1	NA	TGTGCCAGCAGTTGGGACAGGCCCAACACTGAAGCTTTCTTT	CASSWDRPNTEAFF
TRBV2	NA	TRBJ1-5	NA	TGTGCCAGCAGTGAAGCGCTTCGGGGTGGCAATCAGCCCCAGCATTTT	CASSEALRGGNQPQHF
TRBV4-2	NA	TRBJ1-1	once	TGTGCCAGCAGCCAAGTGTGGCAGTCCAACACTGAAGCTTTCTTT	CASSQVWQSNTEAFF
TRBV7-9	NA	TRBJ1-3	NA	TGTGCCAGCAGCCATGGGGCCTCTGGAAACACCATATATTTT	CASSHGASGNTIYF
TRBV30	NA	TRBJ1-6	NA	TGTGCCTGGATGTCGGGGGGAATGGATAATTCACCCCTCCACTTT	CAWMSGGMDNSPLHF
TRBV19	NA	TRBJ1-2	NA	TGTGCCAGTAGTAGCAAACAGGGCGTACTCAACTATGGCTACACCTTC	CASSSKQGVLNYGYTF
TRBV29-1	NA	TRBJ1-1	NA	TGCAGCGTTGCCGGGGACACTGAAGCTTTCTTT	CSVAGDTEAFF
TRBV9	NA	TRBJ1-6	NA	TGTGCCAGCAGCGTAGGGGCAGCCAATTCACCCCTCCACTTT	CASSVGAANSPLHF
TRBV2	NA	TRBJ2-2	few	TGTGCCAGCTTTCATGGACTCAACACCGGGGAGCTGTTTTTT	CASFHGLNTGELFF
TRBV12-3/TRBV12-4	TRBD2	TRBJ2-1	NA	TGTGCCAGCAGTACAGCGGGGGAGCAGTTCTTC	CASSTAGEQFF
TRBV5-1	NA	TRBJ2-6	NA	TGCGCCAGCAGCTTGGACAGGGTTTCTGGGGCCAACGTCCTGACTTTC	CASSLDRVSGANVLTF